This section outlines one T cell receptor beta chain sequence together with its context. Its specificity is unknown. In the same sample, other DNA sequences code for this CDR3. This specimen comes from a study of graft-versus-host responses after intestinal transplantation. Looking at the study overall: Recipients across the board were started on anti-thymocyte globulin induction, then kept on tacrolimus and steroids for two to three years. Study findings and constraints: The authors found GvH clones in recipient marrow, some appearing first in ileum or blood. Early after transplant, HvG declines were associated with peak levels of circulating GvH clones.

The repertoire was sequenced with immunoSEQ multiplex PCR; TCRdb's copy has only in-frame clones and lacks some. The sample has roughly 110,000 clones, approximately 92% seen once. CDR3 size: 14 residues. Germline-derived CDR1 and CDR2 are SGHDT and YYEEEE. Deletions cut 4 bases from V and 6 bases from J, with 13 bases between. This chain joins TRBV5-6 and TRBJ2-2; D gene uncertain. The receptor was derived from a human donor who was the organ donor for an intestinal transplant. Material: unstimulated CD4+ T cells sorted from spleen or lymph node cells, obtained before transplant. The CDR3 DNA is TGTGCCAGCAGCGTTTCATTGGGCGCCGGGGAGCTGTTTTTT. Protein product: CASSVSLGAGELFF. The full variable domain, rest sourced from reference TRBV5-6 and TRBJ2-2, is DAGVTQSPTHLIKTRGQQVTLRCSPKSGHDTVSWYQQALGQGPQFIFQYYEEEERQRGNFPDRFSGHQFPNYSSELNVNALLLGDSALYLCASSVSLGAGELFFGEGSRLTVL.